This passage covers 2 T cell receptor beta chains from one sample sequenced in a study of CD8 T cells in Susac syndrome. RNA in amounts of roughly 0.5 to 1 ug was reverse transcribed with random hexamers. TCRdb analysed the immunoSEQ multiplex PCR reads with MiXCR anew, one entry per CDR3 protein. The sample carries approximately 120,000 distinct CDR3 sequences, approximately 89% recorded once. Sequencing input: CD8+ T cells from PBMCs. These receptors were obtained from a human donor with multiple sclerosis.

The CDR3 DNA reads TGCAGCGTTGATGCGGGGAAAGATTACGAGCAGTACTTC. Protein product: CSVDAGKDYEQYF. The chain carries TRBV29-1 and TRBJ2-7; D may be TRBD2 (6 bases). The CDR3 is made up of 13 amino acids. Germline values: CDR1 SQVTM, CDR2 ANQGSEA. The ends were cut back, 3 bases at V and 4 bases at J, with 13 bases in the middle.

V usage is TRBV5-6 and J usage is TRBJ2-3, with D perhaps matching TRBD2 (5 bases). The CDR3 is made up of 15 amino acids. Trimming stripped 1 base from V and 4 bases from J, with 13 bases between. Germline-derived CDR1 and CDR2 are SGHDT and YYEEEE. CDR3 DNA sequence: TGTGCCAGCAGCTTGTTGGGAGAGGGAGCAGATACGCAGTATTTT. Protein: CASSLLGEGADTQYF.